The 2 T cell receptor beta chains listed next were all sequenced from one sample in a study of response to subunit inactivated influenza vaccine. From the RT-PCR reads, TCRdb called clonotypes with MiXCR, one entry per CDR3 protein. The sample includes about 500,000 distinct CDR3 sequences, around 7.7% of them seen just once. The source was PBMCs from blood, collected around 25 months after vaccination. These receptors were obtained from a man aged 45 to 75 who received an inactivated influenza vaccine.

The chain links TRBV3-1 to TRBJ2-2; the D is unclear. The germline CDR1 and CDR2 sequences are LGHDT and YNNKEL (reference sequence). CDR3 length: 11 amino acids. V was cut by 1 base and J by 10 bases, with 4 bases left in between. CDR3: CASSQVKELFF. The CDR3 bases are TGTGCCAGCAGCCAAGTCAAGGAGCTGTTTTTT.

The rearrangement links TRBV7-3 to TRBJ2-3; D not certain. The length of the CDR3 is 13 residues. CDR1 is SGHTA, CDR2 FQGTGA, per germline. V dropped 3 bases and J dropped 6 bases, with 10 bases sitting between them. CDR3 coding DNA: TGTGCCAGCAGCTTCAACCCCCAGGATACGCAGTATTTT. This codes for CASSFNPQDTQYF.